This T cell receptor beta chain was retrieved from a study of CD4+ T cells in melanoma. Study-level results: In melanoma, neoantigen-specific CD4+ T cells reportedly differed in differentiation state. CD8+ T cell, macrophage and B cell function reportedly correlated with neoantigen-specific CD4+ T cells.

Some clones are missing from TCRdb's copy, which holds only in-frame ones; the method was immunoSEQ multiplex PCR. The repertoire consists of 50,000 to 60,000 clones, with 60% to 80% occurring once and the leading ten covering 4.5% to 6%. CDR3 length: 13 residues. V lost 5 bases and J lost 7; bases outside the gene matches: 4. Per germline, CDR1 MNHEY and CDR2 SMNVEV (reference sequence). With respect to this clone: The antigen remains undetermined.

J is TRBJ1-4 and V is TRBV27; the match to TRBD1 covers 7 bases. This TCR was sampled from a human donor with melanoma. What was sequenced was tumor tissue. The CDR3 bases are TGTGCCAGCAGTGCGCAGGGGGTTGAAAAACTGTTTTTT. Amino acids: CASSAQGVEKLFF.